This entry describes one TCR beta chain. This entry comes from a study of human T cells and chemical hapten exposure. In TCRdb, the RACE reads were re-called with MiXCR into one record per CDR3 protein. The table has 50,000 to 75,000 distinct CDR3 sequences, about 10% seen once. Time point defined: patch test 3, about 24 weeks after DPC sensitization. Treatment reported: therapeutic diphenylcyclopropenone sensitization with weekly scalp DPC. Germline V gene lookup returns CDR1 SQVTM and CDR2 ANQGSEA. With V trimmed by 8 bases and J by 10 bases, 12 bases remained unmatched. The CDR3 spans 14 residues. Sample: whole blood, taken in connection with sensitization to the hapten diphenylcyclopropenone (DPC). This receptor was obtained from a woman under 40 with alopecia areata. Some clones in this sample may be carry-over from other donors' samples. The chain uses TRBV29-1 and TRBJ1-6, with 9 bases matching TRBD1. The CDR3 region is CSSSPGQGGSPLHF. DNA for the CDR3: TGCAGCTCCTCCCCGGGACAGGGTGGGTCACCCCTCCACTTT. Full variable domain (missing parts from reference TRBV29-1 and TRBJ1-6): SAVISQKPSRDICQRGTSLTIQCQVDSQVTMMFWYRQQPGQSLTLIATANQGSEATYESGFVIDKFPISRPNLTFSTLTVSNMSPEDSSIYLCSSSPGQGGSPLHFGNGTRLTVT.